The rows below give T cell receptor beta chains drawn from one sample of a study of CD8 T cells in Susac syndrome. TCRdb re-derived calls from the immunoSEQ multiplex PCR reads in MiXCR, one entry per CDR3 protein. The table records 80,000 or so distinct CDR3 sequences, roughly 91% of them present only once. The sample consisted of CD4+ T cells from PBMCs. These TCRs come from a human donor with Susac syndrome. CDR3s include the opening cysteine and the closing phenylalanine or tryptophan. A D gene is named only where the DNA matches it firmly. Only some rows state a clone size, as once, few, many or a class for expanded clones.

>-|15|TRBV5-1|-|TRBJ2-5
CASSLGAGTGETQYF
TGCGCCAGCAGCTTGGGTGCAGGGACGGGAGAGACCCAGTACTTC
>-|14|TRBV29-1|TRBD1|TRBJ2-7
CSGVGQVNSGEQYF
TGCAGCGGTGTGGGACAGGTTAATTCGGGCGAGCAGTACTTC
>-|15|TRBV29-1|TRBD1|TRBJ1-1
CSVEGTGGMNTEAFF
TGCAGCGTTGAGGGGACAGGTGGGATGAACACTGAAGCTTTCTTT
>-|14|TRBV14|-|TRBJ2-7
CASSQNLASHEQYF
TGTGCCAGCAGCCAGAACTTAGCTAGCCACGAGCAGTACTTC
>-|13|TRBV9|-|TRBJ1-5
CASSVASNQPQHF
TGTGCCAGCAGCGTAGCGTCGAATCAGCCCCAGCATTTT
>-|13|TRBV2|-|TRBJ1-2
CASTEDRNYGYTF
TGTGCCAGCACCGAGGACAGAAACTATGGCTACACCTTC
>-|15|TRBV18|-|TRBJ1-1
CASSYDGGLVTEAFF
TGTGCCAGCTCGTATGATGGGGGGCTGGTCACTGAAGCTTTCTTT
>-|20|TRBV5-5|-|TRBJ2-6
CASSSTGFTATHSGANVLTF
TGTGCCAGCAGCTCTACAGGGTTCACTGCGACCCACTCTGGGGCCAACGTCCTGACTTTC
>-|18|TRBV7-8|TRBD2|TRBJ2-7
CASSLGLAGGMSSYEQYF
TGTGCCAGCAGCTTGGGACTAGCGGGAGGCATGAGCTCCTACGAGCAGTACTTC
>-|14|TRBV29-1|-|TRBJ2-2
CSVEGAENTGELFF
TGCAGCGTTGAAGGGGCAGAGAACACCGGGGAGCTGTTTTTT
>-|14|TRBV6-6|TRBD1|TRBJ2-2
CAGKTGGNTGELFF
TGTGCCGGCAAGACAGGGGGCAACACCGGGGAGCTGTTTTTT
>-|18|TRBV7-6|TRBD1|TRBJ2-7
CASSFRTRAGTGVNEQYF
TGTGCCAGCAGCTTCAGGACCCGCGCCGGGACAGGGGTCAACGAGCAGTACTTC
>-|9|TRBV21-1|-|TRBJ2-3
CAMGDTQYF
TGTGCCATGGGGGATACGCAGTATTTT
>-|14|TRBV3-1|-|TRBJ1-1
CASSQGSAGIVAFF
TGTGCCAGCAGCCAAGGCTCAGCCGGGATAGTAGCTTTCTTT
>once|18|TRBV5-1|TRBD1|TRBJ1-6
CASSLEIGAGGRDSPLHF
TGCGCCAGCAGCTTGGAGATCGGCGCAGGGGGACGGGATTCACCCCTCCACTTT
>-|13|TRBV7-2|-|TRBJ2-7
CASSSRVAYEQYF
TGTGCCAGCAGCTCCAGGGTGGCCTACGAGCAGTACTTC
>-|15|TRBV19|TRBD2|TRBJ2-7
CASTLQAGGRYEQYF
TGTGCCAGTACCCTCCAAGCGGGAGGGAGGTACGAGCAGTACTTC
>-|11|TRBV20-1|-|TRBJ2-5
CSARVGETQYF
TGCAGTGCTAGAGTTGGGGAGACCCAGTACTTC
>-|16|TRBV20-1|-|TRBJ2-4
CSARVGKGLAKNIQYF
TGCAGTGCTAGGGTGGGCAAGGGGCTAGCCAAAAACATTCAGTACTTC
>-|13|TRBV29-1|TRBD1|TRBJ2-4
CSAMDRAVNIQYF
TGCAGCGCTATGGACAGGGCGGTAAACATTCAGTACTTC
>-|15|TRBV7-2|-|TRBJ2-5
CASSLVGDTQETQYF
TGTGCCAGCAGCTTGGTGGGAGACACGCAAGAGACCCAGTACTTC
>-|15|TRBV28|-|TRBJ1-5
CASSFRRGGNQPQHF
TGTGCCAGCAGTTTTCGGAGGGGTGGCAATCAGCCCCAGCATTTT
>-|15|TRBV19|TRBD2|TRBJ2-5
CASRISAGGKETQYF
TGTGCCAGTAGGATCTCAGCGGGGGGAAAAGAGACCCAGTACTTC
>-|14|TRBV4-3|-|TRBJ1-1
CASSQVGGNTEAFF
TGCGCCAGCAGCCAAGTTGGGGGGAACACTGAAGCTTTCTTT
>-|14|TRBV30|-|TRBJ2-4
CAWSVSGAKNIQYF
TGTGCCTGGAGTGTTTCGGGGGCCAAAAACATTCAGTACTTC
>-|14|TRBV6-5|-|TRBJ1-5
CASSWVGANQPQHF
TGTGCCAGCAGTTGGGTAGGGGCCAATCAGCCCCAGCATTTT
>once|15|TRBV4-2|-|TRBJ2-7
CASSQFSDSSYEQYF
TGTGCCAGCAGCCAATTCTCGGACAGTTCCTACGAGCAGTACTTC
>once|15|TRBV30|TRBD2|TRBJ2-7
CAWSVPAGGSYEQYF
TGTGCCTGGAGTGTCCCAGCGGGAGGTTCTTACGAGCAGTACTTC
>-|16|TRBV4-1|TRBD1|TRBJ2-1
CASSPGPGQTDNEQFF
TGCGCCAGCAGCCCAGGACCGGGACAGACGGACAATGAGCAGTTCTTC
>-|14|TRBV18|-|TRBJ1-2
CASSPAAANYGYTF
TGTGCCAGCTCACCAGCCGCAGCTAACTATGGCTACACCTTC
>-|16|TRBV7-3|-|TRBJ2-1
CASSSLGARTYNEQFF
TGTGCCAGCAGCTCCCTCGGGGCTAGAACTTACAATGAGCAGTTCTTC
>-|15|TRBV5-6|-|TRBJ2-4
CASSLRQIAKNIQYF
TGTGCCAGCAGCTTAAGGCAGATAGCCAAAAACATTCAGTACTTC
>-|14|TRBV18|TRBD1|TRBJ2-1
CASSPVQGDNEQFF
TGTGCCAGCTCACCAGTTCAGGGGGACAATGAGCAGTTCTTC
>-|14|TRBV20-1|TRBD1|TRBJ1-1
CSAKLGTGGTEAFF
TGCAGTGCTAAGCTCGGGACAGGGGGAACTGAAGCTTTCTTT
>-|13|TRBV6-4|-|TRBJ1-2
CASSGPRKDGYTF
TGTGCCAGCAGTGGCCCTCGCAAGGATGGCTACACCTTC
>-|12|TRBV2|-|TRBJ2-7
CASSEEGGEQYF
TGTGCCAGCAGTGAAGAGGGCGGCGAGCAGTACTTC
>once|12|TRBV7-2|-|TRBJ2-5
CASSFSREAQYF
TGTGCCAGCAGCTTTAGTAGAGAGGCCCAGTACTTC
>-|14|TRBV3-1|TRBD2|TRBJ2-1
CASSQTSGNNEQFF
TGTGCCAGCAGCCAAACTAGCGGTAACAATGAGCAGTTCTTC
>-|15|TRBV12-3/TRBV12-4|-|TRBJ2-3
CASNQNREGTDTQYF
TGTGCCAGCAACCAAAACAGGGAGGGCACAGATACGCAGTATTTT